This T cell receptor beta chain was obtained from a study of read filtering for tumor transcriptome and immune sequencing. This library used roughly 400 ng RNA and molecular barcoded adaptors spanning alpha/delta and beta/gamma chains. TCRdb fed the reads into MiXCR, producing one record per CDR3 protein. The sample lists 90,000 to 95,000 distinct CDR3 sequences, under 25% occurring once. At the time of active disease, bone marrow was collected from every patient. Study outcomes and limitations: IR-seq and RNA-seq agreed better without single-read clonotypes.

With regard to this clonotype: As yet, its antigen is unknown. A much larger clone is a single base away; this may be a read error.

The CDR3 runs to 13 residues. V shed 3 bases and J shed 6 bases, with 8 bases lying between them. Material for sequencing was a population of CD138-negative cells sorted from bone marrow. This sequence was found in a donor over 35 with multiple myeloma. The genes are TRBV12-3 or TRBV12-4 and TRBJ2-2; tentative D call: TRBD2 (5 bases). The DNA of the CDR3 is TGTGCCAGCAGTTTCCGAGGGTCCGGGGAGCTGTTTTTT. It translates to CASSFRGSGELFF.